The T cell receptor beta chain described here comes from a study of Tregs in tolerant kidney transplant recipients. Findings and limits, study-wide: For some patients, primers changed over time, blocking nucleotide-level comparison.

Turning to this clone: Antigen: not known.

Related graft donors supplied nonmyeloablative bone marrow transplants, and mixed chimerism was transient. Unstimulated Tregs (CD4+CD25+CD127-) and CD4+CD25- non-Tregs were sorted from PBMCs. The CDR3 runs 17 residues. From germline, CDR1 is SGHTA and CDR2 FQGNSA. With 2 bases removed from V and 0 bases from J, the gap between germline ends came to 14 bases. The method was immunoSEQ multiplex PCR; TCRdb's version includes in-frame clones alone and lacks a portion of them. The sample yields tens of thousands of clones, 87% seen once. This TCR was recovered from a human patient who received a combined kidney and bone marrow transplant. Some T cells may arise from the graft donor. Specimen: CD4+ T cells from blood (PBMCs), collected 6 months after the transplant. This chain joins TRBV7-2 and TRBJ1-5; D remains unclear. The CDR3 DNA follows: TGTGCCAGCAGCTTAACTAGACGGGCAAATAGCAATCAGCCCCAGCATTTT. Its translation is CASSLTRRANSNQPQHF.